The rows below give T cell receptor beta chains drawn from one sample of a study of T cells in Graves' hyperthyroidism and ophthalmopathy. TCRdb reanalysed the multiplex PCR reads using MiXCR and keeps one entry per CDR3 protein. Of approximately 610,000 distinct CDR3 sequences listed, under 15% are singletons. Sequences were obtained from blood. These TCRs come from a woman aged 40 to 55 with Graves' ophthalmopathy. CDR3s include the opening cysteine and the closing phenylalanine or tryptophan. The D gene is left open where the match is weak.

j_gene,v_gene,len,d_gene,CDR3aa
TRBJ2-7,TRBV10-3,11,-,CATADQYEQYF
TRBJ2-4,TRBV2,15,-,CASSEGGFDKNIQYF
TRBJ2-2,TRBV5-4,16,TRBD2,CASRPGTSGTQGELFF
TRBJ2-1,TRBV6-5,14,-,CASSYRERRDEQFF
TRBJ2-7,TRBV12-3/TRBV12-4,16,TRBD2,CASKGPHSGRLYEQYF
TRBJ1-5,TRBV27,15,-,CASSLYGIGNQPQHF
TRBJ2-7,TRBV5-1,15,-,CASSASPQSSYEQYF
TRBJ2-5,TRBV7-3,14,TRBD1,CASSPGTAVQTQYF
TRBJ2-7,TRBV6-5,15,TRBD2,CASSYLSGGDGEQYF
TRBJ2-5,TRBV2,11,-,CASQERETQYF
TRBJ1-5,TRBV6-5,14,-,CASSSLGGGQPQHF
TRBJ1-1,TRBV6-2/TRBV6-3,13,-,CASSYMTITEAFF
TRBJ1-2,TRBV28,14,TRBD1,CASSSGQDNYGYTF
TRBJ1-2,TRBV6-5,14,-,CASSYRQVNYGYTF
TRBJ1-5,TRBV20-1,16,-,CSARGAGSAANQPQHF
TRBJ1-6,TRBV30,15,TRBD1,CAWRSLGQGHSPLHF
TRBJ1-1,TRBV20-1,14,-,CSATTGNLNTEAFF
TRBJ1-2,TRBV28,14,-,CASSPQGRGYGYTF
TRBJ1-5,TRBV7-8,13,TRBD1,CASSLGAGTGYHF
TRBJ2-2,TRBV12-3/TRBV12-4,16,-,CASSFIQGGYTGELFF
TRBJ2-7,TRBV6-1,13,-,CASSEGGTYEQYF
TRBJ2-2,TRBV10-1,17,TRBD1,CASSLNVGQGSTGELFF
TRBJ2-7,TRBV6-1,13,TRBD2,CASRLAGDHEQYF
TRBJ2-7,TRBV11-2,16,-,CASSFGKRTQNDEQYF
TRBJ2-2,TRBV15,14,TRBD2,CATSRGGGAGELFF
TRBJ2-1,TRBV7-9,13,-,CASSLGRQGNQFF
TRBJ1-1,TRBV7-9,11,-,CASSSGGVAFF
TRBJ1-1,TRBV6-2/TRBV6-3,13,-,CASGYTTGTEAFF
TRBJ1-2,TRBV4-3,15,TRBD1,CASSQRRTGEYGYTF
TRBJ2-5,TRBV29-1,16,TRBD2,CSVAGLAGVYGETQYF
TRBJ2-2,TRBV5-1,17,TRBD1,CASSSYRDRASTGELFF
TRBJ2-7,TRBV6-2/TRBV6-3,16,-,CASSYSQERDFYEQYF
TRBJ1-1,TRBV27,15,-,CASSLTGTSHTEAFF
TRBJ1-5,TRBV19,13,TRBD1,CASNPGGPQPQHF
TRBJ1-2,TRBV2,15,-,CASAGGLPDHYGYTF
TRBJ2-4,TRBV2,16,TRBD2,CASSFGLAGAGNIQYF
TRBJ2-3,TRBV19,20,TRBD2,CASSIDQGPALAGELDTQYF
TRBJ2-7,TRBV11-2,13,TRBD2,CASSPGLDLEQYF
TRBJ2-7,TRBV9,15,TRBD2,CASSVEREPIYEQYF
TRBJ1-1,TRBV18,14,-,CASSPLNDNTEAFF
TRBJ1-5,TRBV19,15,TRBD1,CASSIPGTGVLPQHF